What follows describes a single T cell receptor beta chain. It lacks a known antigen. It has no much larger one-base neighbor in the sample; base qualities were not kept. Using the deep immunoSEQ assay, TCR CDR3 regions were amplified from genomic DNA by multiplex PCR. Extracted genomic DNA from each cell subset was spread evenly across all wells of several immunoSEQ 96-well plates, with each plate serving as a replicate. For sorted subsets, each replicate PCR was loaded with roughly 190 ng genomic DNA, equivalent to 30,000 or so T cell genomes. Purified libraries were measured with a Qubit 3.0 fluorometer, size-checked on a Bioanalyzer 2100, and measured again with the KAPA Library Quantification kit. Each immunoSEQ 96-well plate was sequenced on its own single-read 150-cycle Illumina NextSeq 550 flow cell. Under the source paper's analysis protocol: Because the immunoSEQ output included only junctional sequences and no quality scores, the filtering could not be the same as the filtering used for full-length reads. Sequences were annotated with PyIR, a Python wrapper for IgBLAST v1.9, using IMGT germline references to assign V/J genes and CDR3. Reads were removed for weak V/J assignments (E-value above 1e-6), missing CDR3, stop codons, out-of-frame junctions, or ambiguous translated residues. V3J clonotypes were defined by identical inferred V gene, J gene, and CDR3 amino acid sequence. The percentage overlap between two repertoires was calculated by dividing the number of shared unique clonotypes by the size of the smaller repertoire. Repertoire richness was assessed with RTK rarefaction, the Chao1 estimator, and Recon v2.1 estimates of unobserved clonotypes. For all TCRbeta clonotypes obtained by the gDNA method from a few donors, generation probabilities were computed with OLGA. The immuneACCESS repertoire file appears here via TCRdb, limited to in-frame rearrangements. These files lack a portion of the clones; in checked studies, under half of the deficit traces to unresolved V genes, and the cause of the others is not known. D and trimming were read from the DNA, whereas the V and J calls and clone size are those reported in that table. Here the sample has some 2 million clones; 95% occur a single time. The ten largest make up 0.1% to 0.15% of the sample.

This entry is derived from a study of shared clonotypes between healthy human individuals (dated by TCRdb to between 2020 and 2021). About the investigation overall: The cohort included three men and two women between 18 and 49 years of age. Blood TCR repertoires of five healthy adults were deeply sequenced to estimate repertoire size and the extent of clonotype sharing between individuals. For each donor, three plates each were used for CD4 naive and CD4 memory, two plates were used for CD8 naive, and one plate was used for CD8 memory. To increase sequencing depth and limit assay-specific biases, TCR repertoire library preparation and sequencing were carried out by different laboratories using diverse techniques. Between about 0.9 and 10 billion PBMCs per donor were obtained by leukapheresis. The full study reports these points: Because the study included a small number of donors, the genetic and exposure-history diversity represented was limited. Higher generation probabilities were observed for clonotypes shared by all four sorted-subset donors than for non-shared clonotypes. Pairwise subsampling indicated that sequencing depth was expected to affect the degree of clonotype sharing among donors. About 4.5% of naive CD4, around 3.5% of naive CD8, 2% to 2.5% of memory CD4, and around 0.42% of memory CD8 clonotypes were shared across several donors. Only blood was sampled, and tissue TCR repertoires likely differ from those in blood. Even with the large sequencing depth, rarefaction of the sorted-subset datasets indicated that sequencing was incomplete. Naive subsets generally had larger estimated clonotype richness than memory subsets.

Donors were healthy HIV-negative adults with no recently reported acute infections or vaccinations. Only Caucasian adults living in Nashville, Tennessee, USA were represented among the donors. CD4+ T cells were enriched through magnetic negative selection, after which naive cells were positively selected on CD45RA and the remaining negative fraction served as the memory subset. After blood collection by leukapheresis, PBMCs were isolated using Ficoll-Histopaque density gradient centrifugation and then cryopreserved in the vapor phase of liquid nitrogen. Purity and quantity of every magnetically sorted T cell population were checked by analytical flow cytometry. Each sorted fraction had its genomic DNA isolated and then quantified by UV absorbance on a Nanodrop 2000c. From the cysteine through the phenylalanine, the CDR3 covers 15 amino acids. The DNA shown is the 45-base CDR3, in frame from base 1. Trimming costs V 0 bases and J 2 bases, and their ends lie 9 bases apart. CDR1 and CDR2, per the germline V gene, are MNHEY and SVGAGI.

The sequenced sample was naive CD4+ T cells sorted from blood. The meaning of the sample's cell subset or site label: CD45RA+ positively selected. The chain is made from TRBV6-5 and TRBJ2-3; the D region is possibly TRBD1 or TRBD2, each matching across 5 bases. The clonotype comes from a man aged 18 to 35 in good health. The CDR3 region has the sequence CASSYSGGHTDTQYF. The nucleotides are TGTGCCAGCAGTTACTCCGGAGGACACACAGATACGCAGTATTTT.